This is a list of T cell receptor beta chains from one sample in a study of post-analysis software for immune sequencing data. One entry per CDR3 protein results from TCRdb running MiXCR on the PCR reads. The table includes hundreds of thousands of distinct CDR3 sequences, 25% to 30% detected once. Material for sequencing was blood. The receptors originated from a girl aged 5-17 years with multiple sclerosis. Each CDR3 is given with its conserved first and last residue. A D gene is named only where the DNA matches it firmly. The listing skips clone size in some rows; elsewhere it reads once, few, many or a size class.

size: .
J: TRBJ2-5
D: .
V: TRBV19
CDR3: CASSIGGGKGGETQYF
DNA: TGTGCCAGTAGTATTGGGGGCGGTAAAGGAGGCGAGACCCAGTACTTC

size: once
J: TRBJ2-3
D: TRBD2
V: TRBV20-1
CDR3: CSARIAGGPADTQYF
DNA: TGCAGTGCTAGAATCGCGGGAGGGCCCGCAGATACGCAGTATTTT

size: .
J: TRBJ2-1
D: TRBD2
V: TRBV20-1
CDR3: CSAYRTSGSTNEQFF
DNA: TGCAGTGCTTACCGGACTAGCGGGAGTACCAATGAGCAGTTCTTC

size: .
J: TRBJ2-3
D: .
V: TRBV7-6
CDR3: CASSRGVLDTQYF
DNA: TGTGCCAGTTCAAGGGGGGTGTTGGATACGCAGTATTTT

size: few
J: TRBJ2-7
D: .
V: TRBV10-2
CDR3: CASSERKVYEQYF
DNA: TGCGCCAGCAGTGAGAGGAAAGTCTATGAGCAGTACTTC

size: .
J: TRBJ1-1
D: .
V: TRBV28
CDR3: CASSRPTGSEAFF
DNA: TGTGCCAGCAGCCGCCCGACAGGTTCGGAAGCTTTCTTT

size: .
J: TRBJ2-6
D: .
V: TRBV11-3
CDR3: CASSPRTRAPSGANVLTF
DNA: TGTGCCAGCAGCCCACGGACAAGGGCTCCCTCTGGGGCCAACGTCCTGACTTTC

size: .
J: TRBJ1-2
D: .
V: TRBV6-5
CDR3: CASKQKSLLGYTF
DNA: TGTGCCAGCAAACAGAAGTCCTTACTAGGCTACACCTTC

size: many
J: TRBJ2-1
D: .
V: TRBV4-3
CDR3: CASSQVARGSYNEQFF
DNA: TGCGCCAGCAGCCAAGTCGCAAGAGGGTCCTACAATGAGCAGTTCTTC

size: many
J: TRBJ2-1
D: .
V: TRBV20-1
CDR3: CSAKRQVGSYNEQFF
DNA: TGCAGTGCTAAGCGCCAAGTAGGGTCCTACAATGAGCAGTTCTTC

size: few
J: TRBJ2-1
D: .
V: TRBV27
CDR3: CASSFVGGDEQFF
DNA: TGTGCCAGCAGTTTCGTAGGAGGGGATGAGCAGTTCTTC

size: .
J: TRBJ2-5
D: TRBD1
V: TRBV2
CDR3: CASSDQGAVQETQYF
DNA: TGTGCCAGCAGTGATCAGGGGGCGGTGCAAGAGACCCAGTACTTC

size: once
J: TRBJ2-1
D: .
V: TRBV5-1
CDR3: CASSGSTYSYNEQFF
DNA: TGCGCCAGCAGTGGATCGACCTACTCCTACAATGAGCAGTTCTTC

size: .
J: TRBJ2-7
D: TRBD1
V: TRBV7-9
CDR3: CASSLVGTASSEQYF
DNA: TGTGCCAGCAGCTTAGTAGGGACAGCCTCCTCCGAGCAGTACTTC

size: .
J: TRBJ2-7
D: TRBD1
V: TRBV7-2
CDR3: CASSSHPGQGSYEQYF
DNA: TGTGCCAGCAGCTCGCATCCCGGACAGGGCTCCTACGAGCAGTACTTC

size: .
J: TRBJ1-6
D: TRBD1
V: TRBV12-3/TRBV12-4
CDR3: CASRKTGPESPLHF
DNA: TGTGCCAGCAGGAAGACAGGGCCGGAGTCACCCCTCCACTTT

size: .
J: TRBJ1-4
D: TRBD1
V: TRBV2
CDR3: CASRRTGASIRNEKLFF
DNA: TGTGCCAGCAGGCGGACAGGGGCAAGTATTCGGAATGAAAAACTGTTTTTT

size: .
J: TRBJ2-1
D: TRBD2
V: TRBV13
CDR3: CASSTNIGLAGVNEQFF
DNA: TGTGCCAGCAGCACTAATATCGGACTAGCGGGAGTCAATGAGCAGTTCTTC

size: .
J: TRBJ2-3
D: .
V: TRBV20-1
CDR3: CSATGRPGTDTQYF
DNA: TGCAGTGCTACCGGCCGGCCTGGCACAGATACGCAGTATTTT

size: few
J: TRBJ2-7
D: .
V: TRBV6-5
CDR3: CASSHPPGYEQYF
DNA: TGTGCCAGCAGCCACCCCCCTGGTTACGAGCAGTACTTC

size: few
J: TRBJ1-5
D: .
V: TRBV7-2
CDR3: CASSLDPGIDQPQHF
DNA: TGTGCCAGCAGCTTAGATCCAGGCATCGATCAGCCCCAGCATTTT

size: .
J: TRBJ2-3
D: .
V: TRBV20-1
CDR3: CSATLSGTATGRPDTQYF
DNA: TGCAGTGCTACGTTATCCGGGACCGCCACGGGGAGGCCAGATACGCAGTATTTT